What follows are 30 T cell receptor beta chains derived from one specimen sequenced in a study of radiotherapy plus CTLA-4 blockade in lung cancer. Sequenced by immunoSEQ multiplex PCR; TCRdb stores in-frame clones only, minus some. The table records fewer than 65,000 clones, around 80% of them present only once. The starting material was peripheral blood, obtained from a patient treated with radiotherapy plus ipilimumab. These receptors all come from a human donor with non-small cell lung cancer whose response to radiotherapy plus ipilimumab could not be evaluated.

The chain uses TRBV6-1 and TRBJ2-2; possibly TRBD1 for D (6 bases). In germline, CDR1 is MNHNS, CDR2 SASEGT. V was cut by 5 bases and J by 0 bases, with 10 bases left in between. The length of the CDR3 is 15 residues. In nucleotides, the CDR3 is TGTGCCAGCAGTCGACAGGACCCGAACACCGGGGAGCTGTTTTTT. Translating gives CASSRQDPNTGELFF.

This clone has more than one count but fewer than ten. The chain employs TRBV6-6 and TRBJ2-3, with D possibly being TRBD2 (6 bases). V lost 7 bases, J lost 6 bases, and 17 bases lay in between. This CDR3 contains 14 residues. In germline, CDR1 is MNHNY, CDR2 SVGAGI (reference sequence). CDR3 nucleotides: TGTGCCAGCACCCGGCTAGCGCCTGGGGATACGCAGTATTTT. Amino acids: CASTRLAPGDTQYF.

This CDR3 reads CASSSLLRGSYNEQFF. As DNA, the CDR3 is TGTGCCAGCAGTTCCCTGCTGCGGGGGTCCTACAATGAGCAGTTCTTC. This chain connects TRBV27 to TRBJ2-1, with 7 bases that match TRBD2. J lost 1 base, V lost 4 bases, and 7 bases had no gene match. Germline lookup yields CDR1 MNHEY and CDR2 SMNVEV (reference sequence). The CDR3 spans 16 residues.

This rearrangement joins TRBV2 to TRBJ2-7; TRBD2 agrees at 8 bases. Germline CDR1 SNHLY, CDR2 FYNNEI. The CDR3 sequence is 14 residues long. V shed 6 bases, J shed 3 bases, and the junction held 7 bases outside the gene matches. CDR3 in DNA: TGTGCCAGCAGCTTGACCGGGACTAGCTACGAGCAGTACTTC. Translating it yields CASSLTGTSYEQYF.

This clone is a singleton in its sample. The J gene is TRBJ2-3, the V gene TRBV7-9, with 10 bases identical to TRBD2. CDR3 length: 13 amino acids. CDR1 SEHNR and CDR2 FQNEAQ come from the germline V gene (reference sequence). V shed 11 bases, J shed 3 bases, and the junction held 5 bases outside the gene matches. This CDR3 reads CAVSTSGTDTQYF. CDR3 DNA: TGTGCCGTATCGACTAGCGGGACAGATACGCAGTATTTT.

The chain combines TRBV6-6 with TRBJ1-1, with TRBD1 matching over 9 bases. V shed 5 bases and J 6 bases; nucleotides not matched to a gene: 10. Germline lookup yields CDR1 MNHNY and CDR2 SVGAGI (reference sequence). The CDR3 sequence is 15 residues long. This chain's CDR3 is CASSTTGTGSPEAFF. DNA of the CDR3: TGTGCCAGCAGTACCACCGGGACAGGGTCTCCTGAAGCTTTCTTT.

The J gene is TRBJ2-3, the V gene TRBV6-5; tentatively, D is TRBD1 (5 bases). The CDR3 is made up of 13 amino acids. Germline V lookup: CDR1 MNHEY, CDR2 SVGAGI. V was trimmed by 2 bases and J by 4 bases, leaving 7 bases between them. The CDR3 spells CASSYGAPDTQYF. The CDR3 DNA sequence: TGTGCCAGCAGTTACGGGGCCCCAGATACGCAGTATTTT.

The CDR3 DNA sequence: TGTGCCAGCAGCTTGGGATTACGACAGGGGGCCGGTGAAGCTTTCTTT. Encoded protein: CASSLGLRQGAGEAFF. The rearrangement links TRBV5-4 to TRBJ1-1, with TRBD1 matching over 10 bases. CDR3 size: 16 residues. Germline CDR1 is SGHNT and CDR2 is YYREEE (reference sequence). J was trimmed by 7 bases and V by 0 bases; bases with no gene match: 9.

The chain uses TRBV7-8 and TRBJ2-7; 8 bases match TRBD2. The V segment lost 1 base and the J segment 7 bases; nucleotides outside the gene matches: 9. Germline CDR1 is SGHVS and CDR2 is FQNEAQ. CDR3 length: 15 residues. The CDR3 protein is CASSLGGIAGREQYF. In nucleotides, the CDR3 is TGTGCCAGCAGCTTAGGGGGTATAGCGGGACGGGAGCAGTACTTC.

This clone was seen only a few times. The rearrangement links TRBV6-1 to TRBJ1-1; D not resolved. The germline V gene has CDR1 MNHNS and CDR2 SASEGT. The V and J ends lost 7 bases and 0 bases respectively, with 9 bases between them. The CDR3 length is 13 residues. The CDR3 is CASTISVNTEAFF. CDR3 sequence (DNA): TGTGCCAGCACCATCAGTGTGAACACTGAAGCTTTCTTT.

The CDR3 here is CASSPPVLSGGYEQYF. The CDR3 nucleotides are TGTGCCAGCAGCCCGCCGGTACTTAGCGGAGGCTACGAGCAGTACTTC. V gene TRBV11-2 combines with J gene TRBJ2-7; possibly TRBD2 for D (6 bases). The germline gives CDR1 SGHAT, CDR2 FQNNGV. The germline V and J ends were trimmed by 5 bases and 3 bases, with 20 bases remaining between them. The CDR3 consists of 16 residues. The variable domain in full, completed from reference TRBV11-2 and TRBJ2-7, reads EAGVAQSPRYKIIEKRQSVAFWCNPISGHATLYWYQQILGQGPKLLIQFQNNGVVDDSQLPKDRFSAERLKGVDSTLKIQPAKLEDSAVYLCASSPPVLSGGYEQYFGPGTRLTVT.

J is TRBJ2-2 and V is TRBV9, with 12 bases lining up with TRBD1. The CDR3 length is 18 residues. Trimming took 3 bases from V and 3 from J; bases not matched to a gene: 9. The germline V gene has CDR1 SGDLS and CDR2 YYNGEE. The CDR3 DNA reads as TGTGCCAGCAGCGCGAGGGGACAGGGGGCCCAATACACCGGGGAGCTGTTTTTT. This translates into CASSARGQGAQYTGELFF.

The J gene is TRBJ2-5, the V gene TRBV9; a possible D gene is TRBD2 (7 bases). Germline lookup yields CDR1 SGDLS and CDR2 YYNGEE. Trimming pared 4 bases from V and 4 bases from J, leaving 17 bases between. The CDR3 sequence is 15 residues long. CDR3 sequence reads: CASSLLAGAGETQYF. CDR3 DNA: TGTGCCAGCAGCCTTCTCGCGGGGGCAGGAGAGACCCAGTACTTC.

The chain carries TRBV7-8 and TRBJ1-1, with 11 bases that match TRBD1. The CDR3 runs to 17 residues. CDR1 SGHVS and CDR2 FQNEAQ come from the germline V gene. V shed 4 bases and J 7 bases; nucleotides not matched to a gene: 14. In nucleotides, the CDR3 is TGTGCCAGCAGCTCTCGCCGGACAGGGGGCCTCTCCCTTGAAGCTTTCTTT. Translation: CASSSRRTGGLSLEAFF. Combining the CDR3 with reference TRBV7-8 and TRBJ1-1 gives the whole variable domain GAGVSQSPRYKVAKRGQDVALRCDPISGHVSLFWYQQALGQGPEFLTYFQNEAQLDKSGLPSDRFFAERPEGSVSTLKIQRTQQEDSAVYLCASSSRRTGGLSLEAFFGQGTRLTVV.

This clone has a single count. The chain is built from TRBV11-2 and TRBJ2-3; the D gene is possibly TRBD1 (5 bases). The germline V and J ends were trimmed by 5 bases and 2 bases, with 11 bases remaining between them. CDR1 SGHAT and CDR2 FQNNGV come from the germline V gene. This CDR3 has 14 residues. In DNA, the CDR3 is TGTGCCAGCAGCCCAGGGCGTAACACAGATACGCAGTATTTT. It specifies CASSPGRNTDTQYF.

The chain is built from TRBV28 and TRBJ2-2, with TRBD2 matching over 10 bases. CDR1 MDHEN and CDR2 SYDVKM come from the germline V gene. J lost 4 bases, V lost 2 bases, and 1 base had no gene match. The CDR3 length is 15 residues. The CDR3 nucleotides read TGTGCCAGCAGTTTACGACTAGCGGGCACCGGGGAGCTGTTTTTT. Protein product: CASSLRLAGTGELFF. Looking up the rest from reference TRBV28 and TRBJ2-2 gives the full variable domain: DVKVTQSSRYLVKRTGEKVFLECVQDMDHENMFWYRQDPGLGLRLIYFSYDVKMKEKGDIPEGYSVSREKKERFSLILESASTNQTSMYLCASSLRLAGTGELFFGEGSRLTVL.

With regard to this clone: The sample has other DNA sequences that encode this CDR3 too. The gene calls are TRBV6-6 and TRBJ2-7; 8 bases map to TRBD1. J was trimmed by 2 bases and V by 5 bases; bases with no gene match: 5. This CDR3 is built from 14 residues. Germline assignment: CDR1 MNHNY and CDR2 SVGAGI (reference sequence). DNA for the CDR3: TGTGCCAGCAGTCCGCCGGACAGGGCCTACGAGCAGTACTTC. This gives the protein CASSPPDRAYEQYF.

The chain employs TRBV19 and TRBJ2-5; TRBD2 aligns across 11 bases. The better agreement between TRBJ2-7 and the DNA end casts doubt on the J call. The CDR3 totals 17 residues. Germline-derived CDR1 and CDR2 are LNHDA and SQIVND (reference sequence). CDR3 DNA sequence: TGTGCCAGTAGCCCATCCGGGACTAGCGGAAGGACCTACGAGCAGTACTTC. This codes for CASSPSGTSGRTYEQYF.

This chain connects TRBV10-3 to TRBJ2-1, with a possible D match to TRBD2 (6 bases). Germline CDR1 ENHRY, CDR2 SYGVKD. The ends were cut back, 1 base at V and 6 bases at J, with 13 bases in the middle. The CDR3 length is 15 residues. DNA for the CDR3: TGTGCCATCAGTGAGTTCACGGGGGTCCGCAATGAGCAGTTCTTC. Translated: CAISEFTGVRNEQFF.

The CDR3 sequence is CASRQGPRTGELFF. CDR3 DNA: TGTGCCAGTAGGCAGGGCCCGCGCACCGGGGAGCTGTTTTTT. The chain is built from TRBV19 and TRBJ2-2; a weak D match, TRBD1 (5 bases). The V and J ends lost 6 bases and 4 bases respectively, with 12 bases between them. CDR3 length: 14 residues. Germline V gene data show CDR1 as LNHDA and CDR2 as SQIVND (reference sequence).

This clone was picked up a small number of times. This rearrangement joins TRBV2 to TRBJ2-3, with 9 bases aligning to TRBD1. Losses at the gene ends were 1 base for V and 0 bases for J; bases not matched to a gene: 5. The CDR3 consists of 17 residues. CDR1 is SNHLY and CDR2 is FYNNEI in the germline V gene. The CDR3 loop is CASSEVWTGESTDTQYF. The CDR3 DNA is TGTGCCAGCAGTGAAGTCTGGACAGGGGAAAGCACAGATACGCAGTATTTT.

The chain recombines TRBV7-9 with TRBJ1-2, with 7 bases identical to TRBD1. Trimming cost V 6 bases and J 0 bases; bases outside gene matches: 4. Germline CDR1 SEHNR, CDR2 FQNEAQ (reference sequence). CDR3 length: 14 amino acids. In DNA, the CDR3 is TGTGCCAGCAGGAGACAGGGCTCTAACTATGGCTACACCTTC. Amino acids: CASRRQGSNYGYTF.

The J gene is TRBJ2-7, the V gene TRBV7-2; 8 bases are a match to TRBD1. The J segment lost 6 bases and the V segment lost 1 base, leaving 5 bases of the junction unmatched. The CDR3 totals 14 residues. The germline V gene has CDR1 SGHTA and CDR2 FQGNSA. CDR3 region: CASSLGQGAGEQYF. Here the CDR3 DNA reads TGTGCCAGCAGCTTAGGTCAGGGGGCGGGCGAGCAGTACTTC.

This chain connects TRBV6-4 to TRBJ2-2; maybe TRBD2 (5 bases). The CDR3 covers 12 residues. V shed 5 bases and J shed 5 bases, with 6 bases lying between them. Germline CDR1 is MRHNA and CDR2 is SNTAGT. The CDR3 DNA follows: TGTGCCAGCAGTTCGGGGACCGGGGAGCTGTTTTTT. Protein: CASSSGTGELFF.

V usage is TRBV5-1 and J usage is TRBJ2-1; the D gene is possibly TRBD1 (6 bases). The CDR3 runs to 16 residues. The germline V gene has CDR1 SGHRS and CDR2 YFSETQ. With 4 bases removed from V and 6 bases from J, the gap between germline ends came to 20 bases. The CDR3 region has the DNA TGCGCCAGCAGCCCAACCGCAGGGGTTGCTGGCAATGAGCAGTTCTTC. It is translated as CASSPTAGVAGNEQFF.

The chain carries TRBV7-2 and TRBJ2-1; TRBD2 aligns across 7 bases. The CDR3 length is 17 residues. J was trimmed by 3 bases and V by 0 bases; bases with no gene match: 8. The germline CDR1 and CDR2 sequences are SGHTA and FQGNSA. DNA for the CDR3: TGTGCCAGCAGCTTAGCGGGAGGCAGGGAGGGCTACAATGAGCAGTTCTTC. Translated, it gives CASSLAGGREGYNEQFF.

The CDR3 DNA follows: TGTGCCAGCAGCCAGGGGGTCGATAATTCACCCCTCCACTTT. Translating gives CASSQGVDNSPLHF. The V and J genes are TRBV6-5 and TRBJ1-6, with TRBD1 matching over 7 bases. The CDR3 spans 14 residues. Per the germline V gene, CDR1 is MNHEY and CDR2 is SVGAGI. The V and J ends lost 6 bases and 5 bases, in that order; junction bases with no gene match: 4.

CDR3: CASSSWDYYGYTF. The CDR3 DNA reads as TGTGCCAGCAGTTCTTGGGACTACTATGGCTACACCTTC. The rearrangement joins TRBV28 to TRBJ1-2, with D perhaps matching TRBD1 (5 bases). Between the trimmed V and J ends, which lost 4 bases and 3 bases, there was a span of 9 bases. This CDR3 comprises 13 residues. In germline, CDR1 is MDHEN, CDR2 SYDVKM.

This clone was seen just once. The chain couples TRBV10-1 to TRBJ1-1, with D possibly TRBD1 on 5 matching bases. Germline values: CDR1 WNHNN, CDR2 SYGVQD (reference sequence). Trimming took off 8 bases at V and 10 bases at J, with 14 bases between the two ends. The CDR3 loop spans 11 amino acids. This chain's CDR3 is CASLSRRGAFF. The CDR3 DNA reads TGCGCCAGCCTCTCGAGGAGGGGAGCTTTCTTT.

The genes are TRBV4-1 and TRBJ2-7, with TRBD2 as a possible D gene (6 bases). Germline V gives CDR1 MGHRA, CDR2 YSYEKL. There are 15 residues in the CDR3. V was cut by 4 bases and J by 2 bases, with 15 bases left in between. CDR3 bases: TGCGCCAGCAGCCGGGCGGGGAACCTTCCCTACGAGCAGTACTTC. Amino acid sequence: CASSRAGNLPYEQYF.